A selection of T cell receptor beta chains follows, all from one sample in a study of Ad26.COV2.S vaccination and SARS-CoV-2 variants. This table comes from immunoSEQ multiplex PCR, and its TCRdb copy is limited to in-frame clones, with some not included. The sample lists around 340,000 clones; about 87% were seen once. Source: peripheral blood, taken in a trial of Ad26.COV2.S vaccine versus placebo. Every receptor here comes from a person aged 18 to 65 who received the Ad26.COV2.S COVID-19 vaccine or a placebo. Both conserved end residues are part of each CDR3. The D gene is left open where the match is weak. Only some rows state a clone size, as once, few, many or a class for expanded clones.

v_gene	d_gene	abundance	len	j_gene	CDR3aa	CDR3nt
TRBV7-2	NA	NA	13	TRBJ2-7	CASSPGVNYEQYF	TGTGCCAGCAGCCCAGGGGTTAACTACGAGCAGTACTTC
TRBV19	NA	NA	17	TRBJ1-1	CASSISNGQKGNTEAFF	TGTGCCAGTAGTATTTCGAACGGGCAAAAGGGGAACACTGAAGCTTTCTTT
TRBV4-2	TRBD2	once	20	TRBJ2-2	CASSQPTSGGGLANTGELFF	TGTGCCAGCAGCCAGCCCACTAGCGGGGGGGGACTTGCGAACACCGGGGAGCTGTTTTTT
TRBV28	NA	NA	13	TRBJ2-1	CASSINRVDEQFF	TGTGCCAGCAGTATCAACAGGGTCGATGAGCAGTTCTTC
TRBV3-1/TRBV3-2	NA	NA	16	TRBJ2-3	CASSQVVSRISDTQYF	TGTGCCAGCAGCCAAGTGGTTAGCAGAATATCAGATACGCAGTATTTT
TRBV11-1	NA	NA	15	TRBJ2-7	CASSLYRDSLYEQYF	TGTGCCAGCAGCCTATACCGGGACTCCCTCTACGAGCAGTACTTC
TRBV10-2	NA	NA	14	TRBJ2-7	CASSRRQESYEQYF	TGCGCCAGCAGTAGACGACAGGAAAGCTACGAGCAGTACTTC
TRBV7-3	NA	NA	11	TRBJ1-2	CASWGAPGYTF	TGTGCCAGCTGGGGGGCGCCCGGCTACACCTTC
TRBV30	NA	NA	13	TRBJ2-6	CASQGSGANVLTF	TGTGCCTCACAGGGCTCTGGGGCCAACGTCCTGACTTTC
TRBV18	NA	once	14	TRBJ2-7	CASSPADLTYEQYF	TGTGCCAGCTCACCAGCAGATTTGACCTACGAGCAGTACTTC
TRBV24-1	NA	NA	14	TRBJ1-6	CATSGWGFDSPLHF	TGTGCCACCAGTGGGTGGGGGTTTGATTCACCCCTCCACTTT
TRBV12-3/TRBV12-4	NA	NA	11	TRBJ2-3	CASSPRDTQYF	TGTGCCAGCAGCCCTAGGGATACGCAGTATTTT
TRBV3-1/TRBV3-2	NA	NA	15	TRBJ2-1	CASSRDGSSYNEQFF	TGTGCCAGCAGCCGGGACGGGAGCTCCTACAATGAGCAGTTCTTC
TRBV5-4	NA	NA	15	TRBJ2-1	CASSLAAGGNNEQFF	TGTGCCAGCAGCTTGGCAGCGGGCGGGAACAATGAGCAGTTCTTC
TRBV9	NA	NA	15	TRBJ1-2	CASSVVYNFNYGYTF	TGTGCCAGCAGCGTAGTCTATAACTTTAACTATGGCTACACCTTC
TRBV12-3/TRBV12-4	TRBD2	NA	13	TRBJ2-3	CASSLLAGDTQYF	TGTGCCAGCAGTTTACTAGCGGGAGATACGCAGTATTTT
TRBV6-2/TRBV6-3	TRBD1	NA	16	TRBJ2-6	CASSWDSASGANVLTF	TGTGCCAGCAGCTGGGACAGCGCGTCTGGGGCCAACGTCCTGACTTTC
TRBV5-1	NA	NA	14	TRBJ2-6	CASMGTPGANVLTF	TGCGCCAGCATGGGGACACCTGGGGCCAACGTCCTGACTTTC
TRBV11-2	NA	NA	13	TRBJ1-1	CASSSTMNTEAFF	TGTGCCAGCAGCTCCACCATGAACACTGAAGCTTTCTTT
TRBV5-6	NA	once	12	TRBJ1-4	CASSLGERSVFF	TGTGCCAGCAGCTTGGGTGAGAGGTCGGTGTTTTTT
TRBV28	NA	NA	11	TRBJ1-2	CASKLFYGYTF	TGTGCCAGCAAGCTCTTCTATGGCTACACCTTC
TRBV28	TRBD1	NA	12	TRBJ2-7	CASSSDRPWQYF	TGTGCCAGCAGTTCGGACAGGCCATGGCAGTACTTC
TRBV5-6	NA	NA	12	TRBJ1-4	CASSLLNEKLFF	TGTGCCAGCAGTCTCCTGAATGAAAAACTGTTTTTT
TRBV3-1/TRBV3-2	TRBD1	NA	14	TRBJ1-5	CASSQTGGNQPQHF	TGTGCCAGCAGCCAAACAGGGGGCAATCAGCCCCAGCATTTT